At least ten counts were recorded for the clone carrying this T cell receptor (beta chain). Its antigen is currently unknown. Time point in this sample: newly diagnosed GD, antithyroid drugs for less than 3 months. Following extraction of RNA from PBMCs, that RNA was used to make the TCR library. This entry belongs to a study of regulatory T cells in long-lasting Graves disease. Study information: Graves' patients who were just diagnosed had used antithyroid drugs for under 3 months.

To make TCR beta libraries, researchers used iRepertoire HTBI primers and Arm-PCR of CDR3 regions. TCRdb passed the multiplex PCR reads through MiXCR, listing each CDR3 protein once. The sample gives over 450,000 distinct CDR3 sequences, 12% of which show up once; approximately 9.6% is in the top ten. Study-level results: The researchers studied only peripheral blood, not thyroid tissue.

Germline-derived CDR1 and CDR2 are SGHRS and YFSETQ. The CDR3 extends over 16 amino acids. Deletions cut 6 bases from V and 5 bases from J, with 24 bases between. Separately, the same data were catalogued under a study of T cells in Graves' hyperthyroidism and ophthalmopathy. That source adds: Also found in blood were most expanded thyroid clonotypes above 0.001.

The sequence was obtained from a woman aged 30 to 39 with Graves disease. The sample in question was peripheral blood mononuclear cells (PBMCs), obtained at new diagnosis, from a patient treated with antithyroid drugs. V usage is TRBV5-1 and J usage is TRBJ2-7, with D possibly TRBD2 on 6 matching bases. This chain's CDR3 is CASTWISGVGEDEQYF. In DNA, the CDR3 is TGCGCCAGCACCTGGATATCGGGGGTAGGGGAAGACGAGCAGTACTTC.